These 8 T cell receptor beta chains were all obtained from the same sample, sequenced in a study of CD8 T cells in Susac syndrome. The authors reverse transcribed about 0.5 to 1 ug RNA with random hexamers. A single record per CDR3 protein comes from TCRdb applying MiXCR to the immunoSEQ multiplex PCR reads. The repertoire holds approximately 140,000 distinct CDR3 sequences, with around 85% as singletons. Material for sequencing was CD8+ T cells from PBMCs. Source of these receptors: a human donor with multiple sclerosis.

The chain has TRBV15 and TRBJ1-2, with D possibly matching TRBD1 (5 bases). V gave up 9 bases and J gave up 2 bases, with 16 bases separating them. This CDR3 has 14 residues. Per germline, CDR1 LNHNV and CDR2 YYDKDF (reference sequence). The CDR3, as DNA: TGTGCCACTACCTCTCCCGGACACAACTATGGCTACACCTTC. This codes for CATTSPGHNYGYTF. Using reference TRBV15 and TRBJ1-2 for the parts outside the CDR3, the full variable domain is DAMVIQNPRYQVTQFGKPVTLSCSQTLNHNVMYWYQQKSSQAPKLLFHYYDKDFNNEADTPDNFQSRRPNTSFCFLDIRSPGLGDTAMYLCATTSPGHNYGYTFGSGTRLTVV.

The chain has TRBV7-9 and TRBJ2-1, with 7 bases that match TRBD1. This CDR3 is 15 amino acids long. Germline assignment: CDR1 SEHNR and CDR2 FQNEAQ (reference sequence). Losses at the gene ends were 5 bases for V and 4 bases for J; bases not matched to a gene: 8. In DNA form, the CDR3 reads TGTGCCAGCAGCCTCCGGGACAGACCATACAATGAGCAGTTCTTC. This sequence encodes CASSLRDRPYNEQFF.

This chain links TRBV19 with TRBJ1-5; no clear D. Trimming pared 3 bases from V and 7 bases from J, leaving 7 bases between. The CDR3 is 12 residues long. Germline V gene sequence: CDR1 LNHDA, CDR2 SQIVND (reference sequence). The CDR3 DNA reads TGTGCCAGTAGTATTGGGTTGCAGCCCCAGCATTTT. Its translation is CASSIGLQPQHF.

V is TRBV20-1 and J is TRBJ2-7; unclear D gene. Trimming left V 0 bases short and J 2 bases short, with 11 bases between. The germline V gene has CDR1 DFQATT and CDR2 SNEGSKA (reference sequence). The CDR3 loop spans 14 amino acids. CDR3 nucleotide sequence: TGCAGTGCTAGAGAACGGGCTGGCCCCTACGAGCAGTACTTC. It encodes CSARERAGPYEQYF.

In DNA form, the CDR3 reads TGCAGTCCCCTGGGGGCGCAGTATTTT. Translation: CSPLGAQYF. The V call is TRBV20-1, the J call TRBJ2-3; D may be TRBD1 or TRBD2 (5 bases each). CDR3 length: 9 residues. Trimming stripped 8 bases from V and 10 bases from J, with 10 bases between. Germline CDR1 is DFQATT and CDR2 is SNEGSKA (reference sequence).

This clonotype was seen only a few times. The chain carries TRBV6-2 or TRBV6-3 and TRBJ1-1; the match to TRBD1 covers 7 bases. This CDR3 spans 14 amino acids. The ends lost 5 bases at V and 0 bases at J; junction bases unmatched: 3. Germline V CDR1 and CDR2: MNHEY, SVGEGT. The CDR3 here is CASSEDRVNTEAFF. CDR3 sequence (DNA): TGTGCCAGCAGTGAAGACAGGGTGAACACTGAAGCTTTCTTT.

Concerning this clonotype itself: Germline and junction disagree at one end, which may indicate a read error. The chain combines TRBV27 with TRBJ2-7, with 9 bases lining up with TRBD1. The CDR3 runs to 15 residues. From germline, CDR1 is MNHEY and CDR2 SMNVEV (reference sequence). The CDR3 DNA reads TGTGCCAGCAGTTGGGGGACAGGGACATCCTCCGAGCAGTACTTC. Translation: CASSWGTGTSSEQYF.

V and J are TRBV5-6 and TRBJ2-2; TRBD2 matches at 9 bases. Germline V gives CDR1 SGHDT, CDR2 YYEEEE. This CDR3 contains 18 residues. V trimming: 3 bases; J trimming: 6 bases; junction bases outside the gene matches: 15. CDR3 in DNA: TGTGCCAGCAGCTCGACTAGCGGCGGATTGTCTAACCCCGGGGAGCTGTTTTTT. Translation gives CASSSTSGGLSNPGELFF.